This TCR beta chain was documented in a study of cytomegalovirus exposure and HLA in healthy donors. The PCR was carried out with 60 Vbeta primers and 13 Jbeta primers. The assay was immunoSEQ multiplex PCR, and TCRdb's table has in-frame clones only and misses some. The sample contains 81,000 or so clones, approximately 56% of which appear only once. In germline, CDR1 is MNHNS, CDR2 SASEGT. This CDR3 spans 13 amino acids. After removal of 4 bases from V and 7 bases from J, the junction contained 4 bases not matched to a gene. The source is a woman in her thirties in good health and CMV-seropositive. Sample: PBMCs. The gene calls are TRBV6-1 and TRBJ1-2; 9 bases are shared with TRBD1. The CDR3 DNA is TGTGCCAGCAGTGCGGACAGGGGACGTGGCTACACCTTC. This sequence encodes CASSADRGRGYTF.